The 10 T cell receptor beta chains in this list originate from one sample, sequenced in a study of beta chain features in type 1 diabetes. The whole isolated RNA underwent reverse transcription, so sequencing captured expressed TCRB transcripts. Here immunoSEQ multiplex PCR was the method, and the copy in TCRdb shows in-frame clones only, minus some. Of under 400,000 clones in the sample, about 20% were seen once. Sequencing was carried out using naive CD4+ T cells from blood. The source is a woman aged 18 to 35 in good health.

The rearrangement links TRBV25-1 to TRBJ2-7; 12 bases align to TRBD1. CDR3 length: 15 residues. V was clipped by 6 bases and J by 5 bases; unmatched bases: 8. From germline, CDR1 is MGHDK and CDR2 SYGVNS. The DNA of the CDR3 is TGTGCCAGCAGCAATGCCGGGACAGGGGGCGACGAGCAGTACTTC. This codes for CASSNAGTGGDEQYF.

The chain joins TRBV5-6 to TRBJ2-1; a possible D gene is TRBD2 (6 bases). Trimming took 5 bases from V and 3 from J, leaving 18 bases between them. The V gene's germline CDR1 is SGHDT and CDR2 YYEEEE. The CDR3 runs to 16 residues. In DNA, the CDR3 is TGTGCCAGCAGTCCTCTGGGGGAGGCCCTCTACAATGAGCAGTTCTTC. Amino acids: CASSPLGEALYNEQFF.

The rearrangement joins TRBV5-1 to TRBJ2-7, with 9 bases matching TRBD1. Unmatched junction bases numbered 10, after V lost 4 bases and J lost 2 bases. This CDR3 is built from 16 residues. The germline gives CDR1 SGHRS, CDR2 YFSETQ. CDR3 region: CASSRPPGQGTYEQYF. The DNA of the CDR3 is TGCGCCAGCAGCCGACCCCCGGGACAGGGTACCTACGAGCAGTACTTC.

In this sample, this clone turned up a few times. V is TRBV19 and J is TRBJ2-5, with 7 bases matching TRBD2. This CDR3 region has 15 residues. Per the germline V gene, CDR1 is LNHDA and CDR2 is SQIVND (reference sequence). J gave up 5 bases and V 5 bases, and 11 bases lay outside the gene matches. CDR3 protein: CASSRLRGAGETQYF. CDR3 DNA sequence: TGTGCCAGTAGTCGGCTTCGGGGAGCGGGGGAGACCCAGTACTTC.

A few counts support this clone. The chain combines TRBV7-2 with TRBJ2-7; weak D call: TRBD2 (6 bases). Germline V gene data show CDR1 as SGHTA and CDR2 as FQGNSA. The CDR3 sequence is 14 residues long. Trimming removed 6 bases at V and 6 bases at J, with 18 bases between. The CDR3 here is CASRARGSGLEQYF. CDR3 sequence (DNA): TGTGCCAGCAGGGCCCGGGGGTCGGGGCTCGAGCAGTACTTC.

This sequence joins TRBV29-1 and TRBJ1-2; TRBD1 might be the D (5 bases). The V and J ends lost 1 base and 8 bases respectively, with 8 bases between them. CDR1 is SQVTM, CDR2 ANQGSEA, per germline. The CDR3 is 11 amino acids. CDR3 loop: CSVEGTRGYTF. CDR3 DNA: TGCAGCGTTGAAGGGACAAGAGGCTACACCTTC.

This clone showed up just a few times. CDR3 coding DNA: TGTGCCAGCAGTGAAGCGGGGGGGGAGACCCAGTACTTC. Its translation is CASSEAGGETQYF. The chain carries TRBV2 and TRBJ2-5; TRBD2 aligns across 7 bases. Trimming cost V 0 bases and J 5 bases; bases outside gene matches: 0. The CDR3 is 13 amino acids. CDR1 is SNHLY, CDR2 FYNNEI, per germline.

The gene calls are TRBV30 and TRBJ2-3; no firm D call. The germline V gene has CDR1 GTSNPN and CDR2 SVGIG (reference sequence). The CDR3 consists of 15 residues. The V end was cut by 0 bases, the J end by 6 bases, with 16 bases between. CDR3 sequence reads: CAWSVLERRPDTQYF. DNA of the CDR3: TGTGCCTGGAGTGTACTCGAGCGACGCCCCGATACGCAGTATTTT.

V is TRBV5-1 and J is TRBJ2-3; 8 bases map to TRBD1. The CDR3 contains 16 residues. The V segment lost 1 base and the J segment 5 bases; nucleotides outside the gene matches: 9. CDR1 SGHRS and CDR2 YFSETQ come from the germline V gene. In DNA, the CDR3 is TGCGCCAGCAGCTTGTCTGCGTTAACAGGGGGAGATACGCAGTATTTT. Protein: CASSLSALTGGDTQYF.

The chain is built from TRBV29-1 and TRBJ2-3; the match to TRBD2 covers 11 bases. In germline, CDR1 is SQVTM, CDR2 ANQGSEA. V dropped 7 bases and J dropped 0; count of bases not matched to a gene: 6. This CDR3 comprises 15 residues. The CDR3 is CSAVRTSGSTDTQYF. DNA for the CDR3: TGCAGCGCGGTTCGGACTAGCGGGAGCACAGATACGCAGTATTTT.